This T cell receptor beta chain was sequenced during a study of identical twins. A few counts support this clonotype. Antigen specificity is unknown. Study-wide results and caveats: Insertion counts were lower in abundant cord blood beta clonotypes, a trend that memory repertoires did not show. Within beta out-of-frame sequences, the excess sharing observed between twins was weaker.

With 1 base removed from V and 4 bases from J, the gap between germline ends came to 8 bases. This CDR3 comprises 14 residues. TCRdb ran MiXCR on the 5' RACE reads and lists one entry per CDR3 protein. This table has 600,000 to 850,000 distinct CDR3 sequences, roughly 20% appearing once. These data are also associated with another study on T cells expressing NK-cell markers.

The genes are TRBV12-3 or TRBV12-4 and TRBJ2-4; no firm D call. The specimen was PBMCs. This sequence originates from a woman aged 18-30 years in good health. CDR3 in DNA: TGTGCCAGCAGTTTAGGGCAGTTTAAAAACATTCAGTACTTC. Translating gives CASSLGQFKNIQYF.